This T cell receptor (beta chain) comes out of a study of T cells after yellow fever vaccination (dated by TCRdb to the late 2010s). Looking at the study overall: Libraries from fractions with low cell numbers were prepared with the SMART-Seq v4 Ultra Low Input RNA kit. Blood was drawn at multiple timepoints before and after primary and secondary immunization, with bulk PBMC replicates and cell subsets isolated. The cohort comprised two healthy male donors, one aged 18 to 29 and one aged 30 to 40 years. To track T-cell clones before and after primary and booster YFV17D yellow fever vaccination, bulk TCR alpha and beta repertoires were sequenced longitudinally.

On the study overall, not on this receptor specifically: The secondary T-cell response was weaker than the primary response but faster, peaking on day 5 instead of day 15. Most clones expanded after primary vaccination (approximately 97% of CD4 and approximately 90% of CD8) were re-detected after the booster, suggesting that broad memory maintenance occurred. A small fraction of clonotypes appeared in both the CD4 and CD8 compartments, likely as a result of convergent recombination. Because only two donors were included in the study, the extent to which the findings can be generalized is limited. FACS-sorted repertoires could contain abundant contaminating clonotypes from the bulk population, so computational filtering was required.

The treatment or condition label, as the study defines it: live attenuated yellow fever vaccine strain. At every blood-draw timepoint, two biological replicates of bulk PBMCs were collected. A standard Ficoll-Paque protocol was used to isolate PBMCs from peripheral blood. RNA was extracted with TriZol from bulk PBMCs, CD4 and CD8 fractions, and dextramer-positive and dextramer-negative fractions. Sequencing used an Illumina NovaSeq 6000. TCR cDNA was synthesized by 5'RACE template switching, through which a universal primer site and unique molecular identifiers were introduced. Priming of cDNA synthesis was performed from both the TCR alpha and TCR beta constant segments. Library amplification involved two PCR steps, and the second step added sample barcodes and sequencing adapters. Libraries were sequenced on Illumina HiSeq 2500 (2x100 bp) or NovaSeq (2x150 bp). From the authors' description of their analysis: MIGEC was used to demultiplex reads and collapse the reads into UMI consensus sequences, and MiXCR was used for V(D)J alignment. Using edgeR on replicate PBMC samples, clonotypes were called vaccine-responding if FDR was below 0.01 and the log2 fold change was above 5 up to day 15. Each bulk clonotype was labeled CD4 or CD8 based on which sequenced repertoire, CD4 or CD8, contained the clonotype at higher abundance. TCRdb passed the public sequencing reads through fastp at Q25 and MiXCR, retaining productive beta sequences. Records with the same CDR3 protein are collapsed into one entry carrying the most frequent genes and DNA. The authors' filters were not applied to this entry. In all, the sample holds under 500,000 distinct CDR3 sequences, and approximately 19% of those were seen once. 15% to 20% of the sample goes to the ten largest clones.

As to this clonotype: Which antigen it targets is not known. Mismatch with germline at one junction end may stem from a read error.

The source of this sequence is a man between 18 and 29 years old who received the YFV17D yellow fever vaccine. This specimen consisted of PBMCs, obtained before the yellow fever booster vaccination.

The CDR3 loop reads CDTSDKRGKWYEQYF. The nucleotide sequence is given as TGTGACACCAGTGATAAGAGGGGGAAATGGTACGAGCAGTACTTC. This chain joins TRBV24-1 to TRBJ2-7, with a tentative D gene TRBD1 over 6 matching bases. CDR1 and CDR2, looked up from the germline V gene, are KGHDR and SFDVKD. The CDR3 spans 15 residues, from the cysteine through the phenylalanine. Only the CDR3 region is kept as DNA, spanning 45 bases read in frame from base 1.